This T cell receptor (beta chain) comes out of a study of cytotoxic CD8 clonotypes in ibrutinib-treated CLL. V gave up 8 bases and J gave up 3 bases; unmatched junction bases: 9. The CDR3 sequence is 16 residues long. CDR1 is SQVTM, CDR2 ANQGSEA, per germline. Broader study findings: Age-matched healthy donor levels were exceeded by baseline clonality, which tracked circulating CD8+ T-cell counts.

Regarding this clone: The antigen remains unidentified.

Profiling relied on immunoSEQ multiplex PCR, and the TCRdb table lists in-frame clones only, not all of them. The data hold about 310,000 clones, with more than 65% observed a single time. This receptor was identified in a human donor with chronic lymphocytic leukemia. Specimen: PBMCs, collected before ibrutinib treatment. The V and J genes are TRBV29-1 and TRBJ2-2, with TRBD2 matching over 13 bases. In DNA form, the CDR3 reads TGCAGCAACCCGACTAGCGGGAGGTTAGACACCGGGGAGCTGTTTTTT. Protein product: CSNPTSGRLDTGELFF.